This entry features one TCR beta chain sequence. This sample was included in a study of T cell changes during pregnancy in multiple sclerosis. TCRdb keeps only in-frame clones here, not all; method: immunoSEQ multiplex PCR. The repertoire consists of around 21,000 clones, with about 87% occurring once and the leading ten covering 6.5% to 8.5%. The germline CDR1 and CDR2 sequences are SGHKS and YYEKEE (reference sequence). This CDR3 is built from 14 residues. Losses at the gene ends were 4 bases for V and 5 bases for J; bases not matched to a gene: 6. The J gene is TRBJ1-1, the V gene TRBV5-5; 9 nucleotides line up with TRBD1. The clonotype originates from a female donor in good health, enrolled as a control in a pregnancy study. The sample here was CD8+ T cells from peripheral blood mononuclear cells, taken in the third trimester of pregnancy. The CDR3 here is CASSLETGGTEAFF. The CDR3 nucleotides read TGTGCCAGCAGCCTCGAGACAGGGGGAACTGAAGCTTTCTTT.